These 6 T cell receptor beta chains came from one sample sequenced in a study of CXCR3-negative and CXCR3-positive naive CD8 T cells. Whole-study results and caveats: Greater hydrophobicity was found in TRB CDR3s of CXCR3-positive naive cells than of CXCR3-negative naive cells.

Their antigens are not known. The authors prepared UMI-labeled TRB cDNA libraries by 5' RACE. TCRdb reworked the 5' RACE reads into one entry per CDR3 protein, no DNA. This specimen shows tens of thousands of distinct CDR3 sequences; the ten leading clones hold around 5%. Input material: naive CXCR3+ CD8+ T cells from blood. As for subset: CD45RO-CCR7+CD27+CD95- naive CD8+ T cells expressing CXCR3 (TNR3+). The receptors shown here come from a human donor in good health. Some clones in this sample may be carry-over from other donors' samples.

V is TRBV15 and J is TRBJ1-2; the D call from TCRdb, TRBD1, cannot be confirmed without DNA. Germline CDR1 is LNHNV and CDR2 is YYDKDF (reference sequence). CDR3 length: 15 residues. The CDR3 region is CATSRGWTGELGYTF.

This chain joins TRBV2 and TRBJ2-3. From germline, CDR1 is SNHLY and CDR2 FYNNEI. CDR3 size: 14 residues. CDR3 amino acids: CASSEVASADTQYF.

This rearrangement joins TRBV12-5 to TRBJ2-6. CDR1 and CDR2 from the germline V gene are LGHNT and FRNRAP. This CDR3 contains 16 residues. The CDR3 here is CASGFGPSSGANVLTF.

This sequence joins TRBV20-1 and TRBJ2-7; TCRdb returns TRBD1, unconfirmable since there is no DNA. Per the germline V gene, CDR1 is DFQATT and CDR2 is SNEGSKA (reference sequence). This CDR3 has 15 residues. The CDR3 spells CSARDSGTGHYEQYF.

The CDR3 region is CASSLGRLVSYEQYF. V is TRBV28 and J is TRBJ2-7; TCRdb calls TRBD2, which cannot be checked without DNA. This CDR3 region has 15 residues. The germline V gene encodes CDR1 MDHEN and CDR2 SYDVKM.

The chain joins TRBV20-1 to TRBJ2-7; the TCRdb call, TRBD1, lacks DNA for checking. CDR1 is DFQATT and CDR2 is SNEGSKA in the germline V gene (reference sequence). The CDR3 spans 15 residues. CDR3: CSAINRDRDPYEQYF.